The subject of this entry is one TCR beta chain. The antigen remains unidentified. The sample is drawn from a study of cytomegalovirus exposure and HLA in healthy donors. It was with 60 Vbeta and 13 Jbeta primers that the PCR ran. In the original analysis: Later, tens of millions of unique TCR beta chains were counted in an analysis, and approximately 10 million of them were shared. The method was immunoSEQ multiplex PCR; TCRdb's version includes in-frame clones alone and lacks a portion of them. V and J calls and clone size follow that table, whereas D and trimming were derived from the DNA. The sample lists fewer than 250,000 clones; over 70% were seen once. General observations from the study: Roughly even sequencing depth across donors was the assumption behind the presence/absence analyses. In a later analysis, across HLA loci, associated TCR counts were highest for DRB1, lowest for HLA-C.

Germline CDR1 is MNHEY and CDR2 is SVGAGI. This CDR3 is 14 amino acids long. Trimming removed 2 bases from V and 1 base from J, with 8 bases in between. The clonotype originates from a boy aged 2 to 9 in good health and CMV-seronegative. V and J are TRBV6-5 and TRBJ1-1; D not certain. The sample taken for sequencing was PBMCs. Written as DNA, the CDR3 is TGTGCCAGCAGTTACCGGGAGTGGAACACTGAAGCTTTCTTT. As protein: CASSYREWNTEAFF.